The rows below give T cell receptor beta chains drawn from one sample of a study of T cell repertoires in ileal Crohn's disease. Repertoires were generated with immunoSEQ multiplex PCR, while TCRdb's copy carries only in-frame clones and drops some. The top ten clones hold 5% to 5.5% of a sample with some 15,000 clones, more than 55% of them seen once. What was sequenced was ileal tissue. The receptors here all came from an adult with Crohn's disease. The CDR3 runs from the conserved cysteine through the conserved F or W. D genes are given only for firm matches. Size values are once, few and many counts, or a class for expanded clones, and some rows have none.

j_gene | v_gene | d_gene | abundance | CDR3aa | CDR3nt
TRBJ2-1 | TRBV4-1 | TRBD2 | . | CASSQGSGGSYNEQFF | TGCGCCAGCAGCCAAGGTAGCGGGGGCTCCTACAATGAGCAGTTCTTC
TRBJ2-1 | TRBV2 | TRBD2 | . | CASSETSGKVFF | TGTGCCAGCAGTGAGACTAGCGGGAAAGTGTTCTTC
TRBJ2-5 | TRBV4-1 | TRBD2 | . | CASSLAGGPRTQYF | TGCGCCAGCAGTCTAGCGGGAGGGCCTAGGACCCAGTACTTC
TRBJ2-5 | TRBV7-9 | TRBD2 | . | CASSSGLASRYQETQYF | TGTGCCAGCAGTTCCGGACTAGCCTCTCGATACCAAGAGACCCAGTACTTC
TRBJ2-1 | TRBV4-1 | TRBD2 | . | CASSQDPYGGRGEQFF | TGCGCCAGCAGCCAAGACCCGTACGGCGGGAGGGGTGAGCAGTTCTTC
TRBJ1-5 | TRBV2 | TRBD1 | . | CASSGDRGDQPQHF | TGTGCCAGCAGTGGAGACAGGGGGGATCAGCCCCAGCATTTT
TRBJ2-2 | TRBV7-3 | . | . | CASSPPGGNTGELFF | TGTGCCAGCAGCCCCCCCGGGGGGAACACCGGGGAGCTGTTTTTT
TRBJ1-2 | TRBV6-6 | TRBD1 | . | CASSSRDRGYEGYTF | TGTGCCAGCAGTTCCCGGGACAGGGGTTATGAGGGCTACACCTTC
TRBJ1-2 | TRBV18 | . | . | CASSPSGERGYTF | TGTGCCAGCTCACCTTCAGGGGAAAGGGGCTACACCTTC
TRBJ2-3 | TRBV2 | TRBD2 | . | CARLGLGKGPSTDTQYF | TGTGCCAGACTGGGACTAGGCAAAGGGCCTAGCACAGATACGCAGTATTTT
TRBJ2-7 | TRBV19 | TRBD2 | . | CASSLLAEPYEQYF | TGTGCCAGTAGTCTACTAGCGGAGCCCTACGAGCAGTACTTC
TRBJ1-4 | TRBV4-1 | . | . | CASSPQGSNEKLFF | TGCGCCAGCAGCCCACAGGGCTCTAATGAAAAACTGTTTTTT
TRBJ2-1 | TRBV6-4 | TRBD2 | . | CASTTGRAGDEQFF | TGTGCCAGCACTACCGGGAGGGCCGGGGATGAGCAGTTCTTC
TRBJ2-7 | TRBV4-2 | . | . | CASSQDSRPTYEQYF | TGTGCCAGCAGCCAAGACTCCAGGCCTACCTACGAGCAGTACTTC
TRBJ1-1 | TRBV5-6 | TRBD1 | . | CASSVGQGGNTEAFF | TGTGCCAGCAGCGTCGGACAGGGCGGGAACACTGAAGCTTTCTTT
TRBJ2-5 | TRBV4-1 | TRBD1 | . | CASSPGGETQYF | TGCGCCAGCAGTCCAGGGGGCGAGACCCAGTACTTC
TRBJ2-7 | TRBV6-1 | TRBD1 | . | CASSESSWQGAPDEQYF | TGTGCCAGCAGTGAATCTTCTTGGCAGGGGGCGCCGGACGAGCAGTACTTC
TRBJ2-1 | TRBV6-5 | . | . | CASSYLLAERYNEQFF | TGTGCCAGCAGTTACCTCTTAGCGGAGCGGTACAATGAGCAGTTCTTC
TRBJ2-7 | TRBV7-9 | . | few | CASTTLYEQYF | TGTGCCAGCACTACTTTATACGAGCAGTACTTC
TRBJ1-1 | TRBV19 | . | . | CASNQGWTEAFF | TGTGCCAGTAACCAGGGTTGGACTGAAGCTTTCTTT
TRBJ2-2 | TRBV5-6 | TRBD2 | . | CASSLSPAGGGELFF | TGTGCCAGCAGCTTGAGTCCAGCGGGAGGCGGGGAGCTGTTTTTT